What follows are 30 T cell receptor beta chains derived from one specimen sequenced in a study of neoadjuvant anti-PD-1 for oral cavity cancer. TCRdb keeps only in-frame clones here, not all; method: immunoSEQ multiplex PCR. The sample lists approximately 42,000 clones, 60% to 80% occurring once. Documented time point: after neoadjuvant nivolumab, at surgical resection. This specimen consisted of PBMCs, obtained after nivolumab (anti-PD-1) treatment. The source of these receptors is a person aged 40-85 years with oral cavity squamous cell carcinoma.

The chain couples TRBV5-1 to TRBJ1-6; TRBD1 matches at 8 bases. Germline values: CDR1 SGHRS, CDR2 YFSETQ. This CDR3 is 16 amino acids long. V shed 0 bases and J 5 bases; nucleotides not matched to a gene: 4. CDR3: CASSLDHRGNNSPLHF. The CDR3 bases are TGCGCCAGCAGCTTGGACCACAGGGGGAATAATTCACCCCTCCACTTT.

This chain uses TRBV7-8 with TRBJ2-2, with D possibly TRBD2 on 5 matching bases. V dropped 5 bases and J dropped 6 bases, with 13 bases sitting between them. The germline V gene has CDR1 SGHVS and CDR2 FQNEAQ. The CDR3 is 14 amino acids. CDR3 residues: CASSLGQRAGELFF. Here the CDR3 DNA reads TGTGCCAGCAGCCTGGGTCAGAGGGCCGGGGAGCTGTTTTTT.

This chain links TRBV27 with TRBJ1-6, with 7 bases fitting TRBD1. CDR3 length: 15 amino acids. The J segment lost 7 bases and the V segment lost 8 bases, leaving 11 bases of the junction unmatched. Germline CDR1 MNHEY, CDR2 SMNVEV (reference sequence). In nucleotides, the CDR3 is TGTGCCAGCTATGCTCAGAAGGGGGCAAATTCACCCCTCCACTTT. This encodes CASYAQKGANSPLHF.

This chain joins TRBV4-1 and TRBJ2-5; D might be TRBD1 or TRBD2, each matching 7 bases. Germline CDR1 and CDR2: MGHRA and YSYEKL. V was clipped by 0 bases and J by 4 bases, with 21 bases between them. There are 18 residues in the CDR3. CDR3 sequence: CASSQDRGGLSLSETQYF. CDR3 coding DNA: TGCGCCAGCAGCCAAGACAGGGGGGGCCTTAGTTTGTCAGAGACCCAGTACTTC.

This clone is medium-sized in the sample. CDR3 residues: CASSLGQGYGELFF. As DNA, the CDR3 is TGTGCCAGCAGCCTCGGACAGGGTTACGGGGAGCTGTTTTTT. V gene TRBV2 combines with J gene TRBJ2-2; 8 positions agree with TRBD1. Looked up from germline, CDR1 is SNHLY and CDR2 is FYNNEI. The CDR3 sequence is 14 residues long. V lost 6 bases, J lost 7 bases, and 7 bases stayed unmatched. The complete variable domain, with remaining parts taken from reference TRBV2 and TRBJ2-2, reads EPEVTQTPSHQVTQMGQEVILRCVPISNHLYFYWYRQILGQKVEFLVSFYNNEISEKSEIFDDQFSVERPDGSNFTLKIRSTKLEDSAMYFCASSLGQGYGELFFGEGSRLTVL.

V usage is TRBV14 and J usage is TRBJ2-7; TRBD2 matches at 13 bases. The V segment lost 5 bases and the J segment 2 bases; nucleotides outside the gene matches: 3. Germline V gene data show CDR1 as SGHDN and CDR2 as FVKESK. There are 15 residues in the CDR3. CDR3 sequence (DNA): TGTGCCAGCAGCGCGGGACTAGCGGGGACCTACGAGCAGTACTTC. Protein: CASSAGLAGTYEQYF.

The chain uses TRBV18 and TRBJ1-2; D remains ambiguous. Germline lookup yields CDR1 KGHSH and CDR2 LQKENI. There are 13 residues in the CDR3. V was clipped by 2 bases and J by 2 bases, with 6 bases between them. This CDR3 is CASSPVQNYGYTF. In DNA form, the CDR3 reads TGTGCCAGCTCACCAGTGCAGAACTATGGCTACACCTTC.

The V call is TRBV6-5, the J call TRBJ2-5; D call uncertain. V lost 2 bases, J lost 2 bases, and 6 bases lay in between. Germline assignment: CDR1 MNHEY and CDR2 SVGAGI. CDR3 length: 13 residues. CDR3 DNA sequence: TGTGCCAGCAGTTACAATTCTCAAGAGACCCAGTACTTC. Its protein is CASSYNSQETQYF.

This clone was picked up one time. V gene TRBV9 combines with J gene TRBJ1-3; D ambiguous. Trimming removed 1 base at V and 1 base at J, with 6 bases between. Per the germline V gene, CDR1 is SGDLS and CDR2 is YYNGEE. The length of the CDR3 is 14 residues. The CDR3 is CASSVTDSGNTIYF. The CDR3 coding sequence is TGTGCCAGCAGCGTAACTGATTCTGGAAACACCATATATTTT.

This rearrangement joins TRBV27 to TRBJ1-6; weak D call: TRBD1 (5 bases). V dropped 2 bases and J dropped 10 bases, with 21 bases sitting between them. This CDR3 has 17 residues. Germline CDR1 MNHEY, CDR2 SMNVEV (reference sequence). The CDR3, as DNA: TGTGCCAGCAGTTTAGTCTGGGGCCAGATAGCTCGGTCACCCCTCCACTTT. It specifies CASSLVWGQIARSPLHF.

The chain has TRBV13 and TRBJ2-1; 8 nucleotides agree with TRBD2. The CDR3 is 14 amino acids. Germline-derived CDR1 and CDR2 are PRHDT and FYEKMQ (reference sequence). The trim removed 3 bases at V and 4 bases at J, leaving 2 bases unmatched. The CDR3 is CASSFSGGYNEQFF. In nucleotides, the CDR3 is TGTGCCAGCAGCTTCAGCGGGGGATACAATGAGCAGTTCTTC.

CDR3 bases: TGCGCCAGCAGCTTGGTGTTGGGGGAGTCACCTAAACTGTTTTTT. It is translated as CASSLVLGESPKLFF. V usage is TRBV5-1 and J usage is TRBJ1-4, with TRBD1 as a possible D gene (5 bases). CDR3 size: 15 residues. V shed 0 bases and J shed 11 bases, with 17 bases lying between them. Germline-derived CDR1 and CDR2 are SGHRS and YFSETQ.

V gene TRBV5-6 combines with J gene TRBJ2-3, with D possibly being TRBD2 (5 bases). This CDR3 contains 14 residues. V gave up 5 bases and J gave up 0 bases, with 10 bases separating them. Germline V gene lookup returns CDR1 SGHDT and CDR2 YYEEEE. CDR3 residues: CASRTTYSTDTQYF. CDR3 sequence (DNA): TGTGCCAGCAGGACTACGTATAGCACAGATACGCAGTATTTT.

The CDR3: CASTPLGRTETQYF. CDR3 DNA: TGTGCCAGCACCCCGCTGGGCCGGACCGAGACCCAGTACTTC. The rearrangement links TRBV11-2 to TRBJ2-5, with D unresolved. Trimming took off 7 bases at V and 5 bases at J, with 17 bases between the two ends. The CDR3 extends over 14 amino acids. Germline V CDR1 and CDR2: SGHAT, FQNNGV.

The chain joins TRBV7-9 to TRBJ2-3; 7 nucleotides agree with TRBD1. The ends lost 3 bases at V and 2 bases at J; junction bases unmatched: 2. The germline V gene encodes CDR1 SEHNR and CDR2 FQNEAQ (reference sequence). The CDR3 sequence is 14 residues long. In DNA, the CDR3 is TGTGCCAGCAGCTTGGGACAGCTCACAGATACGCAGTATTTT. Its protein is CASSLGQLTDTQYF.

The J gene is TRBJ2-7, the V gene TRBV6-1, with unresolved D. V gave up 2 bases and J gave up 6 bases, with 11 bases separating them. This CDR3 has 13 residues. The germline CDR1 and CDR2 sequences are MNHNS and SASEGT. Here the CDR3 DNA reads TGTGCCAGCAGTGAACCGCCCGTAGGCGAGCAGTACTTC. It specifies CASSEPPVGEQYF.

The V and J genes are TRBV28 and TRBJ1-2, with D possibly matching TRBD1 (6 bases). The germline gives CDR1 MDHEN, CDR2 SYDVKM. V shed 2 bases and J shed 5 bases, with 9 bases lying between them. This CDR3 comprises 13 residues. The CDR3 loop is CASSLGQIYGYTF. DNA for the CDR3: TGTGCCAGCAGTTTAGGACAGATTTATGGCTACACCTTC.

The rearrangement joins TRBV20-1 to TRBJ1-1; the D is unclear. V lost 0 bases and J lost 7, with 6 bases in between. Germline V lookup: CDR1 DFQATT, CDR2 SNEGSKA (reference sequence). This CDR3 is built from 11 residues. The CDR3 loop reads CSAREGIEAFF. The CDR3 nucleotides read TGCAGTGCTAGAGAGGGGATTGAAGCTTTCTTT.

This clone occurred once. The gene calls are TRBV5-1 and TRBJ2-1; TRBD2 agrees at 13 bases. The germline V gene encodes CDR1 SGHRS and CDR2 YFSETQ. Unmatched junction bases numbered 6, after V lost 0 bases and J lost 15 bases. This CDR3 spans 14 amino acids. In DNA form, the CDR3 reads TGCGCCAGCAGCTTGGAGGGACTAGCGGGAATATGGTTCTTC. Its protein is CASSLEGLAGIWFF.

The V call is TRBV6-1, the J call TRBJ1-5; D unresolved. V gave up 1 base and J gave up 6 bases, with 13 bases separating them. Germline-derived CDR1 and CDR2 are MNHNS and SASEGT. The CDR3 length is 15 residues. CDR3 DNA sequence: TGTGCCAGCAGTGAAGGGAGCATAAGAGGTCAGCCCCAGCATTTT. Translating gives CASSEGSIRGQPQHF.

The chain links TRBV7-6 to TRBJ2-1, with 14 positions matching TRBD2. The germline CDR1 and CDR2 sequences are SGHVS and FNYEAQ. CDR3 size: 16 residues. The V and J ends lost 5 bases and 10 bases, in that order; junction bases with no gene match: 10. CDR3 region: CASSRLTSGGAGEQFF. The DNA for the CDR3 is TGTGCCAGCAGCCGATTGACTAGCGGGGGGGCAGGGGAGCAGTTCTTC.

V gene TRBV5-5 combines with J gene TRBJ1-3; D remains unclear. This CDR3 is 17 amino acids long. Germline V gene lookup returns CDR1 SGHKS and CDR2 YYEKEE (reference sequence). V lost 0 bases, J lost 0 bases, and 13 bases lay in between. As DNA, the CDR3 is TGTGCCAGCAGCTTGGAGGACCGAGGTTTCTCTGGAAACACCATATATTTT. Protein product: CASSLEDRGFSGNTIYF.

The V and J genes are TRBV7-2 and TRBJ2-2; possibly TRBD2 for D (5 bases). V was shortened by 1 base and J by 0 bases, with 15 bases between the two germline ends. In germline, CDR1 is SGHTA, CDR2 FQGNSA. This CDR3 region has 18 residues. This CDR3 is CASSLGRKRLSNTGELFF. Written as DNA, the CDR3 is TGTGCCAGCAGCTTAGGGAGGAAGAGACTATCGAACACCGGGGAGCTGTTTTTT.

This clone has a handful of counts. The V call is TRBV6-1, the J call TRBJ1-1; D is unclear. Trimming left V 6 bases short and J 5 bases short, with 19 bases between. Germline V gene data show CDR1 as MNHNS and CDR2 as SASEGT. This CDR3 is built from 15 residues. The CDR3 sequence: CASRDYGEGETEAFF. DNA of the CDR3: TGTGCCAGCAGGGACTACGGGGAGGGTGAAACTGAAGCTTTCTTT.

This rearrangement joins TRBV5-4 to TRBJ2-3, with TRBD2 matching 8 bases. Trimming took 4 bases from V and 2 from J; bases not matched to a gene: 12. The CDR3 covers 17 residues. CDR1 and CDR2 from the germline V gene are SGHNT and YYREEE (reference sequence). The CDR3: CASSPPTSEPITDTQYF. For the CDR3, the DNA is TGTGCCAGCAGCCCCCCGACTAGCGAGCCAATCACAGATACGCAGTATTTT.

The chain joins TRBV28 to TRBJ1-6; no clear D. Trimming removed 0 bases at V and 9 bases at J, with 3 bases between. Germline V gives CDR1 MDHEN, CDR2 SYDVKM. CDR3 size: 12 residues. This chain's CDR3 is CASSLWTSPLHF. CDR3 nucleotide sequence: TGTGCCAGCAGTTTATGGACTTCACCCCTCCACTTT.

The chain has TRBV6-4 and TRBJ2-2; TRBD2 is a possible D gene (6 bases). Germline assignment: CDR1 MRHNA and CDR2 SNTAGT. The germline V and J ends were trimmed by 4 bases and 4 bases, with 22 bases remaining between them. The CDR3 runs 18 residues. This chain's CDR3 is CASSASRGGGSFTGELFF. In DNA, the CDR3 is TGTGCCAGCAGTGCCTCAAGGGGAGGTGGGAGTTTCACCGGGGAGCTGTTTTTT.

This clone was found a few times. The chain recombines TRBV14 with TRBJ2-1, with D possibly matching TRBD2 (5 bases). The germline gives CDR1 SGHDN, CDR2 FVKESK. V lost 0 bases to trimming and J lost 10 bases, with 10 bases between them. CDR3 size: 13 residues. CDR3 residues: CASSQERLSEQFF. The CDR3 region has the DNA TGTGCCAGCAGCCAAGAAAGACTATCCGAGCAGTTCTTC.

The genes are TRBV11-2 and TRBJ2-1, with D uncertain. The germline V gene has CDR1 SGHAT and CDR2 FQNNGV. The CDR3 spans 13 residues. With 0 bases removed from V and 7 bases from J, the gap between germline ends came to 7 bases. The CDR3 is CASSLELPNEQFF. CDR3 DNA sequence: TGTGCCAGCAGCTTAGAGCTCCCTAATGAGCAGTTCTTC. The full variable domain, rest sourced from reference TRBV11-2 and TRBJ2-1, is EAGVAQSPRYKIIEKRQSVAFWCNPISGHATLYWYQQILGQGPKLLIQFQNNGVVDDSQLPKDRFSAERLKGVDSTLKIQPAKLEDSAVYLCASSLELPNEQFFGPGTRLTVL.

The gene calls are TRBV5-6 and TRBJ1-1, with D unresolved. The CDR3 contains 14 residues. Trimming took off 2 bases at V and 4 bases at J, with 12 bases between the two ends. From germline, CDR1 is SGHDT and CDR2 YYEEEE. The CDR3 loop reads CASSFFMSSTEAFF. CDR3 nucleotides: TGTGCCAGCAGCTTCTTCATGTCGAGCACTGAAGCTTTCTTT.